This is a list of T cell receptor beta chains from one sample in a study of shared clonotypes between healthy human individuals. Using immunoSEQ multiplex PCR, the repertoire was profiled, and TCRdb retains in-frame clones only, with some absent. The table lists approximately 1.1 million clones, about four fifths of them singletons. Material for sequencing was memory CD4+ T cells from PBMCs. Receptor source: a man between 18 and 35 years old in good health. Some clones in this sample may be carry-over from other donors' samples. The CDR3 runs from the conserved cysteine through the conserved F or W. Fields, in order: D gene, V gene, CDR3 protein. D genes are given only for firm matches.

TRBD2	TRBV5-1	CASSLAPSGQDTQYF
.	TRBV10-1	CASSDSGQPQHF
TRBD2	TRBV4-1	CASSLRTSGSTGELFF
.	TRBV5-4	CASSIELVGEQYF
.	TRBV28	CASSLKGHYGYTF
TRBD1	TRBV30	CAWSPGTGVLNEKLFF
.	TRBV4-1	CASRSVWTAIVKVNTEAFF
.	TRBV5-4	CASSLDSSSYNEQFF
.	TRBV5-1	CASSLKERGEQYF
.	TRBV28	CASSSPLAQPQHF
.	TRBV27	CASSLRWGGQPQHF
.	TRBV4-3	CASSQVHGEGEAFF
TRBD2	TRBV4-2	CASSQRGAGAADTQYF
TRBD1	TRBV5-1	CASSRPGTGSVDEQFF
.	TRBV6-1	CASSEADGKYYGYTF
TRBD1	TRBV29-1	CSAWTGVNTEAFF
.	TRBV11-3	CASKGCSENTIYF
.	TRBV7-9	CASSLVARSTDTQYF
.	TRBV18	CASSPGPEEKLFF
.	TRBV19	CASSSGGAGEKLFF
.	TRBV9	CASSVVGGRVTDTQYF
TRBD1	TRBV11-2	CASSSPNRGSEAFF
.	TRBV6-5	CASSFPGRPEQFF
TRBD1	TRBV6-5	CASSRRDRGIEQFF
.	TRBV6-5	CASSPLNGRQFF
TRBD1	TRBV5-1	CASRYQGQGNTGELFF
.	TRBV7-2	CASSLNRDVGEQFF
.	TRBV20-1	CSARGLFF
.	TRBV20-1	CSASGTGELFF
.	TRBV5-4	CASSETTGPHEKLFF
.	TRBV7-9	CASSISGGRSYEQYF
.	TRBV15	CATSRRSGSPEKLFF
.	TRBV29-1	CSGSLRNGKAFF
.	TRBV30	CAWSPTGRRFSSGNTIYF
.	TRBV28	CASSLFGWGTEAFF
.	TRBV7-2	CASSLIGSFLYGYTF
.	TRBV19	CASSVAATDTQYF
.	TRBV5-1	CASSFVATYEQYF
.	TRBV2	CASATGQGPYNEQFF
TRBD2	TRBV15	CATAPGLARGEQYF
.	TRBV5-1	CASSAISGPYEQYF
.	TRBV2	CASSLDVSNTEAFF
.	TRBV19	CASRSYVTEAFF
.	TRBV4-2	CASSPQGRGSDGYTF
.	TRBV11-3	CASSLGPNTEAFF
TRBD1	TRBV14	CASRPGQGHSYNEQFF
.	TRBV7-9	CASSIQEGTEAFF
.	TRBV19	CASSRGMNTEAFF
.	TRBV20-1	CSATDYEQYF